The 20 T cell receptor beta chains given below trace back to one sample, sequenced in a study of blood T cell repertoires in COVID-19. Sequencing was performed with immunoSEQ multiplex PCR; in TCRdb, only in-frame clones are kept and a portion is missing. This sample has roughly 90,000 clones, with around 87% found just once. Sequenced input: peripheral blood. These receptor sequences come from a man in his forties with acute or convalescent COVID-19.

The chain is built from TRBV15 and TRBJ2-7; D is ambiguous. CDR1 and CDR2 (germline): LNHNV, YYDKDF (reference sequence). Trimming left V 1 base short and J 0 bases short, with 7 bases between. The CDR3 has 14 residues. CDR3 protein: CATSRAVLSYEQYF. The CDR3 region has the DNA TGTGCCACCAGCAGAGCGGTGCTCTCCTACGAGCAGTACTTC. Drawing the rest from reference TRBV15 and TRBJ2-7, the complete variable domain is DAMVIQNPRYQVTQFGKPVTLSCSQTLNHNVMYWYQQKSSQAPKLLFHYYDKDFNNEADTPDNFQSRRPNTSFCFLDIRSPGLGDTAMYLCATSRAVLSYEQYFGPGTRLTVT.

The count of this clone is one. This chain uses TRBV12-5 with TRBJ1-5; perhaps TRBD1 as D (5 bases). The ends were cut back, 3 bases at V and 8 bases at J, with 14 bases in the middle. The germline gives CDR1 LGHNT, CDR2 FRNRAP. This CDR3 contains 14 residues. CDR3 residues: CASGFGHPEEPQHF. The CDR3 coding sequence is TGTGCTAGTGGTTTCGGACATCCCGAGGAGCCCCAGCATTTT.

For this clone: Other DNA sequences within the sample encode an identical CDR3. The rearrangement uses TRBV9 and TRBJ1-1; D remains unclear. CDR3 length equals 12 residues. Per the germline V gene, CDR1 is SGDLS and CDR2 is YYNGEE. V lost 2 bases to trimming and J lost 5 bases, with 7 bases between them. The CDR3: CASSVGGTEAFF. As DNA, the CDR3 is TGTGCCAGCAGCGTCGGAGGGACTGAAGCTTTCTTT. The full variable domain, its missing parts supplied by reference TRBV9 and TRBJ1-1, is DSGVTQTPKHLITATGQRVTLRCSPRSGDLSVYWYQQSLDQGLQFLIQYYNGEERAKGNILERFSAQQFPDLHSELNLSSLELGDSALYFCASSVGGTEAFFGQGTRLTVV.

The chain links TRBV30 to TRBJ1-5; the D gene is possibly TRBD1 (5 bases). Germline V gene sequence: CDR1 GTSNPN, CDR2 SVGIG (reference sequence). The CDR3 spans 15 residues. V lost 1 base and J 4 bases, leaving 14 bases between the germline ends. DNA for the CDR3: TGTGCCTGGAGTGGGGGAGTTGGGGGGAATCAGCCCCAGCATTTT. Protein sequence: CAWSGGVGGNQPQHF.

The chain links TRBV20-1 to TRBJ1-2, with D tentatively TRBD1 (5 bases). Germline CDR1 and CDR2: DFQATT and SNEGSKA (reference sequence). The CDR3 is 15 residues long. V lost 3 bases, J lost 5 bases, and 19 bases lay in between. CDR3 sequence reads: CSASSGDAGVYGYTF. As DNA, the CDR3 is TGCAGTGCTAGTTCGGGGGATGCTGGGGTTTATGGCTACACCTTC.

The chain couples TRBV5-1 to TRBJ2-3, with 8 bases fitting TRBD1. The J segment lost 2 bases and the V segment lost 7 bases, leaving 9 bases of the junction unmatched. This CDR3 comprises 15 residues. CDR1 and CDR2 from the germline V gene are SGHRS and YFSETQ. CDR3 region: CASSRTGSHTDTQYF. The CDR3 DNA sequence: TGCGCCAGCTCCAGGACAGGGAGCCACACAGATACGCAGTATTTT.

This chain links TRBV4-2 with TRBJ2-6; 8 nucleotides align to TRBD1. V lost 2 bases to trimming and J lost 2 bases; unmatched junction nucleotides: 11. This CDR3 is built from 19 residues. The germline V gene encodes CDR1 LGHNA and CDR2 YNFKEQ. The CDR3 nucleotides are TGTGCCAGCAGCCAACATGAGACAGGGGTATTAACTGGGGCCAACGTCCTGACTTTC. Protein sequence: CASSQHETGVLTGANVLTF.

The chain employs TRBV30 and TRBJ1-1; 9 bases fit TRBD1. CDR3 size: 16 residues. Looked up from germline, CDR1 is GTSNPN and CDR2 is SVGIG (reference sequence). Germline trimming cut 4 bases from V and 3 bases from J; bases unmatched to any gene: 12. The chain's CDR3 is CAWNSDRGEGDTEAFF. CDR3 DNA: TGTGCCTGGAACTCGGACAGGGGCGAAGGGGACACTGAAGCTTTCTTT.

This clone was seen just once. This chain uses TRBV6-5 with TRBJ1-1; 10 bases agree with TRBD1. V was clipped by 7 bases and J by 8 bases; unmatched bases: 7. Per germline, CDR1 MNHEY and CDR2 SVGAGI. The CDR3 runs to 13 residues. The CDR3 reads CASTRDRGSEAFF. The CDR3 DNA sequence: TGTGCCAGCACCCGGGACAGGGGCTCGGAAGCTTTCTTT.

J is TRBJ2-3 and V is TRBV25-1, with D possibly matching TRBD2 (6 bases). The CDR3 totals 16 residues. The V gene lost 4 bases and the J gene lost 4 bases, with 18 bases spanning the gap. Germline V gene lookup returns CDR1 MGHDK and CDR2 SYGVNS. The CDR3 region is CASSGWEWEVADTQYF. DNA of the CDR3: TGTGCCAGCAGTGGATGGGAGTGGGAGGTCGCAGATACGCAGTATTTT.

This chain connects TRBV19 to TRBJ2-1; 10 positions match TRBD2. CDR1 is LNHDA and CDR2 is SQIVND in the germline V gene (reference sequence). The junction had 11 bases not matched to a gene; V was cut back by 2 bases and J by 4 bases. The CDR3 covers 18 residues. In DNA, the CDR3 is TGTGCCAGTAGTATAAGGCTAGCGGGGGCCCCACAATACAATGAGCAGTTCTTC. It translates to CASSIRLAGAPQYNEQFF.

The chain combines TRBV5-1 with TRBJ2-5; D is undetermined. CDR1 SGHRS and CDR2 YFSETQ come from the germline V gene. Trimming removed 1 base from V and 5 bases from J, with 12 bases in between. The CDR3 sequence is 14 residues long. This chain's CDR3 is CASSLSGRLETQYF. As DNA, the CDR3 is TGCGCCAGCAGCTTGTCTGGTAGACTGGAGACCCAGTACTTC.

This chain uses TRBV2 with TRBJ2-5; 13 nucleotides agree with TRBD2. With 5 bases clipped from V and 2 bases from J, the junction kept 2 bases outside the gene matches. The germline V gene encodes CDR1 SNHLY and CDR2 FYNNEI. The CDR3 has 15 residues. The CDR3 loop is CASSRTSGRQETQYF. CDR3 nucleotide sequence: TGTGCCAGCAGTCGGACTAGCGGGAGACAAGAGACCCAGTACTTC.

The rearrangement links TRBV7-2 to TRBJ1-3, with 7 bases lining up with TRBD1. Losses at the gene ends were 1 base for V and 11 bases for J; bases not matched to a gene: 11. Germline V lookup: CDR1 SGHTA, CDR2 FQGNSA. This CDR3 is 15 amino acids long. CDR3 amino acids: CASSLVRQGNSPIYF. DNA for the CDR3: TGTGCCAGCAGCTTAGTCAGACAGGGAAATAGCCCCATATATTTT.

V and J are TRBV7-6 and TRBJ1-5; 10 bases line up with TRBD1. From germline, CDR1 is SGHVS and CDR2 FNYEAQ. V shed 6 bases, J shed 4 bases, and the junction held 6 bases outside the gene matches. This CDR3 region has 15 residues. This CDR3 is CASSTGQGVNQPQHF. The CDR3, as DNA: TGTGCCAGCAGTACCGGACAGGGGGTTAATCAGCCCCAGCATTTT.

V usage is TRBV3-1 (or the pseudogene TRBV3-2) and J usage is TRBJ1-1; D uncertain. Germline assignment: CDR1 LGHDT and CDR2 YNNKEL (reference sequence). The length of the CDR3 is 14 residues. Trimming removed 2 bases from V and 0 bases from J, with 7 bases in between. The CDR3 is CASSQLGVNTEAFF. DNA of the CDR3: TGTGCCAGCAGCCAACTGGGCGTGAACACTGAAGCTTTCTTT.

The rearrangement links TRBV29-1 to TRBJ1-3; D is ambiguous. Germline CDR1 is SQVTM and CDR2 is ANQGSEA. CDR3 length: 13 residues. As DNA, the CDR3 is TGCGCGATCCAACCGGCAGGAGGAAACACCATATATTTT. As protein: CAIQPAGGNTIYF.

The chain combines TRBV4-1 with TRBJ2-4, with D possibly TRBD2 on 6 matching bases. The CDR3 covers 14 residues. Deletions cut 4 bases from V and 9 bases from J, with 16 bases between. Germline V CDR1 and CDR2: MGHRA, YSYEKL. The CDR3 coding sequence is TGCGCCAGCAGCCCTATAATCGGGGGTGGCATTCAGTACTTC. This translates into CASSPIIGGGIQYF.

The J gene is TRBJ2-7, the V gene TRBV13; possibly TRBD2 for D (6 bases). The V and J ends lost 4 bases and 0 bases respectively, with 13 bases between them. The CDR3 extends over 15 amino acids. CDR1 is PRHDT, CDR2 FYEKMQ, per germline (reference sequence). CDR3 region: CASSSGTFHSYEQYF. The CDR3 coding sequence is TGTGCCAGCAGCTCCGGGACTTTCCACTCCTACGAGCAGTACTTC.

This chain uses TRBV6-5 with TRBJ1-5; D may be TRBD1 (5 bases). The germline CDR1 and CDR2 sequences are MNHEY and SVGAGI. CDR3 length: 14 amino acids. The V gene lost 7 bases and the J gene lost 0 bases, with 10 bases spanning the gap. DNA of the CDR3: TGTGCCAGCAACGCCGGGGGTAGCAATCAGCCCCAGCATTTT. It codes for CASNAGGSNQPQHF.